The text below deals with one T cell receptor (beta chain). TCRdb's table, derived via immunoSEQ multiplex PCR, lists solely in-frame clones and lacks some. The data contain about 430,000 clones, 80% to 95% of them singletons. Germline V gives CDR1 LNHDA, CDR2 SQIVND (reference sequence). The CDR3 totals 17 residues. The germline V and J ends were trimmed by 1 base and 1 base, with 15 bases remaining between them. This sample is drawn from a study of Ad26.COV2.S vaccination and SARS-CoV-2 variants. Turning to the study itself: Into the muscle, Ad26.COV2.S was dosed once or twice, 56 days apart.

Treatment specified: 19 received Ad26.COV2.S at low or high dose, single or two shots; roughly five received placebo; per-sample allocation not given. Each sample was drawn 63 days after the first injection (of vaccine or placebo). The sample here was peripheral blood, taken in a trial of Ad26.COV2.S vaccine versus placebo. The receptor was isolated from a person aged 18 to 65 who received the Ad26.COV2.S COVID-19 vaccine or a placebo. The chain joins TRBV19 to TRBJ2-3; either TRBD1 or TRBD2 may fit D (6 bases each). The CDR3 DNA is TGTGCCAGTAGTATAGGGGCAGGGGAGGTTCGCACAGATACGCAGTATTTT. Protein: CASSIGAGEVRTDTQYF.